A single sample is the source of the 10 T cell receptor beta chains below, sequenced in a study of blood T cells in healthy people across ages (dated by TCRdb to between 2014 and 2017). The library was generated by 5' RACE. This sample was sequenced with an Illumina HiSeq 2500. A second PCR of about 7 to 12 cycles was run with a J-beta primer mix and a sample-barcoded 5' primer. TCRdb applied fastp at Q25 and MiXCR to the public reads, then kept only in-frame beta chains. Identical CDR3 proteins give one entry, which carries the most common genes and DNA. The table for this sample lists around 1,500,000 distinct CDR3 sequences; roughly 40% of them were counted only once. The top ten clonotypes cover around 8% of the sample. The material sequenced was blood. The origin of the receptors is a woman younger than 30 in good health.

This clonotype was seen just once. The chain has TRBV6-6 and TRBJ2-7; the D gene is possibly TRBD1 (7 bases). Per germline, CDR1 MNHNY and CDR2 SVGAGI (reference sequence). V gave up 7 bases and J gave up 1 base, with 11 bases separating them. This CDR3 has 13 residues. DNA for the CDR3: TGTGCCAGCATCGCAGGGGGGTCCTACGAGCAGTACTTC. It encodes CASIAGGSYEQYF.

The genes are TRBV7-9 and TRBJ1-2; 9 bases line up with TRBD1. Unmatched junction bases numbered 9, after V lost 4 bases and J lost 6 bases. In germline, CDR1 is SEHNR, CDR2 FQNEAQ (reference sequence). The CDR3 contains 15 residues. CDR3 sequence (DNA): TGTGCCAGCAGCTCCCACAGGGGGCGAGGGGATGGCTACACCTTC. This encodes CASSSHRGRGDGYTF. The full variable domain, its missing parts supplied by reference TRBV7-9 and TRBJ1-2, is DTGVSQNPRHKITKRGQNVTFRCDPISEHNRLYWYRQTLGQGPEFLTYFQNEAQLEKSRLLSDRFSAERPKGSFSTLEIQRTEQGDSAMYLCASSSHRGRGDGYTFGSGTRLTVV.

This chain uses TRBV10-3 with TRBJ2-5; 10 nucleotides agree with TRBD2. Near its end, the DNA agrees better with TRBJ2-7, so the J call may be wrong. Germline V gives CDR1 ENHRY, CDR2 SYGVKD. There are 18 residues in the CDR3. The CDR3 here is CAITAGASGSRTVYEQYF. CDR3 nucleotides: TGTGCCATCACGGCCGGGGCTAGCGGGAGCAGAACCGTCTACGAGCAGTACTTC.

A few counts support this clonotype. This chain connects TRBV30 to TRBJ2-1; D unclear. The CDR3 is 13 residues long. Trimming took 8 bases from V and 3 from J, leaving 14 bases between them. Germline lookup yields CDR1 GTSNPN and CDR2 SVGIG (reference sequence). CDR3 DNA: TGTGCCGGTGGGGAACAGATCTACAATGAGCAGTTCTTC. Protein product: CAGGEQIYNEQFF. Full variable domain (outside the CDR3, taken from reference TRBV30 and TRBJ2-1): SQTIHQWPATLVQPVGSPLSLECTVEGTSNPNLYWYRQAAGRGLQLLFYSVGIGQISSEVPQNLSASRPQDRQFILSSKKLLLSDSGFYLCAGGEQIYNEQFFGPGTRLTVL.

This clonotype was seen many times. The chain joins TRBV6-5 to TRBJ2-7; D is perhaps TRBD1 or TRBD2 (6 bases each). V was trimmed by 5 bases and J by 2 bases, leaving 13 bases between them. CDR1 and CDR2 (germline): MNHEY, SVGAGI. The CDR3 has 14 amino acids. Here the CDR3 reads CASSPRGRAYEQYF. CDR3 nucleotide sequence: TGTGCCAGCAGTCCCCGGGGGCGTGCCTACGAGCAGTACTTC.

The chain couples TRBV6-1 to TRBJ2-2; the D is unclear. The CDR3 is 11 residues long. Trimming stripped 1 base from V and 8 bases from J, with 2 bases between. Germline V gene lookup returns CDR1 MNHNS and CDR2 SASEGT. CDR3 sequence reads: CASSEEGELFF. The CDR3 DNA follows: TGTGCCAGCAGTGAAGAGGGGGAGCTGTTTTTT.

This clonotype was seen a few times. The gene calls are TRBV20-1 and TRBJ2-5; 10 bases align to TRBD2. The V segment lost 0 bases and the J segment 11 bases; nucleotides outside the gene matches: 12. The CDR3 spans 15 residues. The germline V gene has CDR1 DFQATT and CDR2 SNEGSKA (reference sequence). DNA of the CDR3: TGCAGTGCTAGAGATCTGACTAGCGGGCTCCCGGAGCAGTACTTC. Translated, it gives CSARDLTSGLPEQYF.

The chain uses TRBV29-1 and TRBJ2-1; tentatively, D is TRBD1 or TRBD2 (6 bases each). CDR3 size: 14 residues. Trimming removed 5 bases at V and 8 bases at J, with 19 bases between. Germline V gives CDR1 SQVTM, CDR2 ANQGSEA. For the CDR3, the DNA is TGCAGCGTTAAGGGGGGCTCGGGGGTACATGAGCAGTTCTTC. Translated, it gives CSVKGGSGVHEQFF.

This clonotype was seen once. The chain uses TRBV6-1 and TRBJ2-7, with D possibly matching TRBD1 (5 bases). Germline CDR1 is MNHNS and CDR2 is SASEGT. This CDR3 has 15 residues. The V and J ends lost 5 bases and 3 bases respectively, with 17 bases between them. Here the CDR3 reads CASSTHRQLYYEQYF. The CDR3 DNA reads as TGTGCCAGCAGTACCCACCGACAGCTATACTACGAGCAGTACTTC.

The chain carries TRBV5-5 and TRBJ2-7, with D maybe TRBD1 (5 bases). V shed 2 bases and J shed 3 bases, with 18 bases lying between them. The CDR3 contains 16 residues. The germline V gene encodes CDR1 SGHKS and CDR2 YYEKEE (reference sequence). CDR3 protein: CASSFGQGQWGYEQYF. The CDR3 DNA reads as TGTGCCAGCAGCTTTGGGCAGGGCCAATGGGGCTACGAGCAGTACTTC.